This entry lists 26 T cell receptor beta chains sequenced from one sample in a study of blood T cells in healthy people across ages. Through a sample-barcoded 5' primer and a J-beta primer mix, a second PCR was run for about 6 to 11 cycles. One entry per CDR3 protein results from TCRdb running MiXCR on the 5' RACE reads. Among 800,000 or so distinct CDR3 sequences listed, approximately 25% were seen once. The data also belong to a second study, concerning T cells of mothers and their children.

The sample taken for sequencing was blood. The receptors derive from a boy aged 10-17 years in good health.

This clonotype has only a few counts. V is TRBV28 and J is TRBJ2-7; 7 bases are a match to TRBD1. V dropped 2 bases and J dropped 2; count of bases not matched to a gene: 9. Germline values: CDR1 MDHEN, CDR2 SYDVKM. The CDR3 is made up of 16 amino acids. This chain's CDR3 is CASSLAQQGPTYEQYF. CDR3 coding DNA: TGTGCCAGCAGTTTAGCCCAACAGGGGCCCACCTACGAGCAGTACTTC.

The gene calls are TRBV10-3 and TRBJ2-5, with TRBD2 matching 7 bases. Germline-derived CDR1 and CDR2 are ENHRY and SYGVKD. Unmatched junction bases numbered 3, after V lost 3 bases and J lost 5 bases. The CDR3 sequence is 13 residues long. CDR3 loop: CAISDGEGETQYF. CDR3 sequence (DNA): TGTGCCATCAGTGATGGGGAGGGGGAGACCCAGTACTTC.

The chain uses TRBV7-3 and TRBJ2-7; TRBD2 is a possible D gene (5 bases). V was shortened by 4 bases and J by 3 bases, with 16 bases between the two germline ends. CDR1 SGHTA and CDR2 FQGTGA come from the germline V gene. CDR3 length: 15 amino acids. The CDR3 DNA sequence: TGTGCCAGCAGCTCCACAGAGGGCCAGGACTACGAGCAGTACTTC. Its translation is CASSSTEGQDYEQYF.

Concerning this clonotype: The junction does not match germline at one end; this may be a read error. The chain links TRBV4-3 to TRBJ1-4; tentatively, D is TRBD1 (5 bases). Germline values: CDR1 LGHNA, CDR2 YSLEER. CDR3 length: 16 residues. The CDR3 bases are TGCGCCAGCAGCCAAGGGTGGGGCAGGACTAATGAAAGACTGTTTTTT. It codes for CASSQGWGRTNERLFF.

The chain is built from TRBV11-2 and TRBJ2-7; 11 bases align to TRBD2. The J segment lost 0 bases and the V segment lost 5 bases, leaving 6 bases of the junction unmatched. The length of the CDR3 is 16 residues. The germline CDR1 and CDR2 sequences are SGHAT and FQNNGV. CDR3 coding DNA: TGTGCCAGCAGCCATTCTAGCGGGGGGAGCTCCTACGAGCAGTACTTC. It specifies CASSHSSGGSSYEQYF.

This clonotype was seen more than once but under ten times. The V and J genes are TRBV11-2 and TRBJ2-7; the D gene is possibly TRBD2 (5 bases). The germline V and J ends were trimmed by 2 bases and 2 bases, with 13 bases remaining between them. CDR1 is SGHAT, CDR2 FQNNGV, per germline. The CDR3 loop spans 15 amino acids. CDR3 sequence reads: CASSLMIGIAYEQYF. CDR3 in DNA: TGTGCCAGCAGCTTAATGATCGGGATAGCCTACGAGCAGTACTTC.

As to this clonotype: At one end, the junction sequence differs from germline, possibly due to a read error. The rearrangement joins TRBV29-1 to TRBJ2-1; D is unresolved. The germline V gene encodes CDR1 SQVTM and CDR2 ANQGSEA. The CDR3 contains 16 residues. CDR3 bases: TGCAGCGTGGAAGGGATAGGGAAAAGCTCCTACAATGAGCAGTTCTTC. Translation gives CSVEGIGKSSYNEQFF.

This clonotype appeared a single time. V usage is TRBV6-1 and J usage is TRBJ2-7; tentatively, D is TRBD1 or TRBD2 (6 bases each). This CDR3 has 15 residues. With 3 bases removed from V and 3 bases from J, the gap between germline ends came to 15 bases. Germline CDR1 reads MNHNS; CDR2 reads SASEGT. This CDR3 reads CASSDTGTGGYEQYF. The CDR3 DNA is TGTGCCAGCAGTGACACAGGGACCGGGGGCTACGAGCAGTACTTC.

This clonotype has a handful of counts. The chain is built from TRBV25-1 and TRBJ2-2; D perhaps matches TRBD2 (7 bases). The CDR3 loop spans 15 amino acids. From germline, CDR1 is MGHDK and CDR2 SYGVNS. V was pared by 5 bases and J by 3 bases, with 13 bases between. CDR3 loop: CASSLQGRDTGELFF. CDR3 DNA sequence: TGTGCCAGCAGTCTCCAGGGGAGGGACACCGGGGAGCTGTTTTTT.

This clonotype was counted a few times. This chain connects TRBV21-1 to TRBJ2-7; the DNA was not compared with TRBD1, the D call given in the table. TRBV21-1 is termed a pseudogene. The CDR3 extends over 13 amino acids. The CDR3 sequence: CASSKAGGYEQYF. The CDR3 DNA sequence: TGTGCCAGCAGCAAAGCGGGGGGGTACGAGCAGTACTTC.

This clonotype was counted only a few times. V and J are TRBV28 and TRBJ2-5; no definite D call. The J call may be in error: the DNA end matches TRBJ2-7 better. The CDR3 is made up of 17 amino acids. Germline V gives CDR1 MDHEN, CDR2 SYDVKM. CDR3 sequence: CASSSRPVVRTSYEQYF. The CDR3 region has the DNA TGTGCCAGCAGTTCCCGACCGGTCGTCCGAACCTCCTACGAGCAGTACTTC.

The genes are TRBV12-3 or TRBV12-4 and TRBJ1-5, with TRBD1 as a possible D gene (5 bases). V dropped 7 bases and J dropped 0 bases, with 13 bases sitting between them. The CDR3 is 15 residues long. The DNA for the CDR3 is TGTGCCAGCACCCCGGGGGGGTATAGCAATCAGCCCCAGCATTTT. It translates to CASTPGGYSNQPQHF.

The genes are TRBV6-6 and TRBJ1-2; D call uncertain. V dropped 6 bases and J dropped 6 bases, with 20 bases sitting between them. This CDR3 has 15 amino acids. Germline V gene data show CDR1 as MNHNY and CDR2 as SVGAGI (reference sequence). The CDR3 nucleotides read TGTGCCAGCAGCAACGGAGGAGCAACTGACCATGGCTACACCTTC. Protein sequence: CASSNGGATDHGYTF.

This chain's CDR3 is CASSHDWDIYLLYIQYF. The CDR3 DNA sequence: TGTGCCAGCAGTCACGACTGGGACATTTATCTCCTTTACATTCAGTACTTC. The genes are TRBV6-9 and TRBJ2-4; a possible D gene is TRBD1 (6 bases). Germline V gene sequence: CDR1 MNHGY, CDR2 SVAAGI. V gave up 5 bases and J gave up 8 bases, with 25 bases separating them. The CDR3 is 17 residues long.

The chain combines TRBV20-1 with TRBJ2-3; D is ambiguous. The V end lost 0 bases, the J end lost 7 bases, and 20 bases lay between the germline ends. There are 16 residues in the CDR3. Germline V gene data show CDR1 as DFQATT and CDR2 as SNEGSKA (reference sequence). This CDR3 reads CSARDSVGYPPHTQYF. CDR3 DNA sequence: TGCAGTGCTAGAGATTCTGTAGGCTACCCACCGCATACGCAGTATTTT.

This clonotype was detected only a few times. V is TRBV29-1 and J is TRBJ2-2; D possibly uses TRBD1 or TRBD2 (5 bases each). Germline lookup yields CDR1 SQVTM and CDR2 ANQGSEA. V lost 5 bases to trimming and J lost 4 bases, with 17 bases between them. The CDR3 is 15 amino acids. CDR3 in amino acids: CSVFGQGRGTGELFF. The CDR3 DNA reads TGCAGCGTTTTCGGTCAGGGCCGGGGCACCGGGGAGCTGTTTTTT.

The chain combines TRBV20-1 with TRBJ2-4; no reliable D call. The CDR3 sequence is 15 residues long. With 1 base removed from V and 0 bases from J, the gap between germline ends came to 10 bases. Germline V gene sequence: CDR1 DFQATT, CDR2 SNEGSKA (reference sequence). The CDR3 loop reads CSARAVPLAKNIQYF. In DNA form, the CDR3 reads TGCAGTGCTAGAGCTGTTCCCCTAGCCAAAAACATTCAGTACTTC.

The CDR3 nucleotides read TGTGCCCATGGGACAGGGTCGTACGAGCAGTACTTC. Its protein is CAHGTGSYEQYF. V and J are TRBV10-3 and TRBJ2-7; 9 bases are shared with TRBD1. Germline V CDR1 and CDR2: ENHRY, SYGVKD. V shed 11 bases and J 4 bases; nucleotides not matched to a gene: 6. The CDR3 spans 12 residues.

The gene calls are TRBV19 and TRBJ1-1; 7 bases are shared with TRBD1. CDR1 LNHDA and CDR2 SQIVND come from the germline V gene (reference sequence). CDR3 length equals 16 residues. J was trimmed by 6 bases and V by 4 bases; bases with no gene match: 14. The CDR3 DNA reads TGTGCCAGTAGTACCTTGACAGGGCGAGGCGTCTCTGAAGCTTTCTTT. Translating it yields CASSTLTGRGVSEAFF. The full variable domain, in which reference TRBV19 and TRBJ1-1 provide the parts outside the CDR3, is DGGITQSPKYLFRKEGQNVTLSCEQNLNHDAMYWYRQDPGQGLRLIYYSQIVNDFQKGDIAEGYSVSREKKESFPLTVTSAQKNPTAFYLCASSTLTGRGVSEAFFGQGTRLTVV.

This clonotype was detected only a few times. This chain joins TRBV21-1 and TRBJ2-3; the DNA was not used to check the table's D call, TRBD2. TRBV21-1 is tagged as a pseudogene. CDR3 length: 15 residues. This chain's CDR3 is CASSKQRELPDTQYF. In DNA form, the CDR3 reads TGTGCCAGTAGCAAGCAGCGGGAGCTCCCAGATACGCAGTATTTT.

This rearrangement joins TRBV29-1 to TRBJ2-1; 13 bases are shared with TRBD2. The CDR3 is 14 residues long. Germline CDR1 and CDR2: SQVTM and ANQGSEA. The junction had 3 bases not matched to a gene; V was cut back by 6 bases and J by 4 bases. The CDR3, as DNA: TGCAGCGTGGGGACTAGCGGGGTTTACAATGAGCAGTTCTTC. This codes for CSVGTSGVYNEQFF.

The chain joins TRBV5-5 to TRBJ2-7, with 9 bases fitting TRBD1. Germline V CDR1 and CDR2: SGHKS, YYEKEE (reference sequence). This CDR3 has 18 residues. With 4 bases clipped from V and 3 bases from J, the junction kept 17 bases outside the gene matches. The DNA of the CDR3 is TGTGCCAGCAGCCGACTGAACACAGGGGGCGCGTATGGCTACGAGCAGTACTTC. Protein product: CASSRLNTGGAYGYEQYF.

This chain links TRBV4-1 with TRBJ1-1; D gene ambiguous. Per germline, CDR1 MGHRA and CDR2 YSYEKL. This CDR3 region has 15 residues. Trimming stripped 1 base from V and 2 bases from J, with 11 bases between. The CDR3 DNA is TGCGCCAGCAGCCAAGTCCGGTACGGAAACACTGAAGCTTTCTTT. Translating it yields CASSQVRYGNTEAFF.

Comments on this clonotype: Compared with germline, one end of the junction differs, possibly owing to a read error. J is TRBJ2-5 and V is TRBV29-1; TRBD2 matches 8 bases. The tail of the sequence fits TRBJ2-1 better, so the J call may be wrong. The CDR3 extends over 13 amino acids. From germline, CDR1 is SQVTM and CDR2 ANQGSEA. CDR3 in amino acids: CSGSGDSCNEQFF. DNA of the CDR3: TGCAGCGGTAGCGGGGATTCCTGCAATGAGCAGTTCTTC.

The chain couples TRBV9 to TRBJ1-4, with D possibly TRBD1 on 5 matching bases. The CDR3 length is 15 residues. V was clipped by 3 bases and J by 5 bases, with 14 bases between them. CDR1 and CDR2 from the germline V gene are SGDLS and YYNGEE. CDR3 bases: TGTGCCAGCAGCGAAGGTGGGACGGAAAATGAAAAACTGTTTTTT. Translation gives CASSEGGTENEKLFF.

This clonotype was counted a few times. J is TRBJ2-5 and V is TRBV27; D possibly matches TRBD1 or TRBD2 (5 bases each). The CDR3 sequence is 15 residues long. Germline CDR1 is MNHEY and CDR2 is SMNVEV (reference sequence). The V end was cut by 6 bases, the J end by 5 bases, with 19 bases between. Here the CDR3 DNA reads TGTGCCAGCAGCTTCGGGGCCTCCCCGGGGGAGACCCAGTACTTC. It specifies CASSFGASPGETQYF.